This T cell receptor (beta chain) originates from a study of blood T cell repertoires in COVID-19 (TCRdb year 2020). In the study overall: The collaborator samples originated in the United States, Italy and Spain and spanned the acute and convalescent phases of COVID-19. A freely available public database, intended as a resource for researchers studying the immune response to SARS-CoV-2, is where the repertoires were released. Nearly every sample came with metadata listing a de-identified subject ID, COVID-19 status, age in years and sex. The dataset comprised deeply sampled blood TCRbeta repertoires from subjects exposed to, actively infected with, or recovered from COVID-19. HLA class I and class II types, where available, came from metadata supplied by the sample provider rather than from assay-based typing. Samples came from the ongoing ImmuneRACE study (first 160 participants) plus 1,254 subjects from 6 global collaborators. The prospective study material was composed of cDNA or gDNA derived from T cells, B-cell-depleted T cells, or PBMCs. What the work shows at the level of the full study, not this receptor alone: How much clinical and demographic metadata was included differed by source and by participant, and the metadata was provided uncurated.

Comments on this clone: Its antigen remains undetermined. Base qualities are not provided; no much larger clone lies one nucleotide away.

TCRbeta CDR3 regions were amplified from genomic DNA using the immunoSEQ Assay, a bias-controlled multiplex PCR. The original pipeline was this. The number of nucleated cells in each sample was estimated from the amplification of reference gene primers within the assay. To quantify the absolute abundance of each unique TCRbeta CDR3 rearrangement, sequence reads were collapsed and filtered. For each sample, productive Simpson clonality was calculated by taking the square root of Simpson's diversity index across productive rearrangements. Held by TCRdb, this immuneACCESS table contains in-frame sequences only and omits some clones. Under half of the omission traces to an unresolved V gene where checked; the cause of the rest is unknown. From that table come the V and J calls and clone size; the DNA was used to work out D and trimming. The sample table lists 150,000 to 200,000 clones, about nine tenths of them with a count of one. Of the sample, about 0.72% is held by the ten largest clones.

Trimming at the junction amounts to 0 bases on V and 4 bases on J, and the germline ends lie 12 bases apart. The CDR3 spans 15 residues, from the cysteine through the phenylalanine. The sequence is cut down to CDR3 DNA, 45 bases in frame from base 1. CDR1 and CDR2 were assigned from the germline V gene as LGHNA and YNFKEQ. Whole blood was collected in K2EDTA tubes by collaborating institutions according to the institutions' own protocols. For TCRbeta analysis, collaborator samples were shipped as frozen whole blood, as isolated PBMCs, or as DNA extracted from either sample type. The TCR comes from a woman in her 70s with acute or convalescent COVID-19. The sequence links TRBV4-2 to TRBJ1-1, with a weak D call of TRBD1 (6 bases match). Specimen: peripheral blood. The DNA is TGTGCCAGCAGCCAAGACCCACAGGGAGTCACTGAAGCTTTCTTT. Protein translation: CASSQDPQGVTEAFF.